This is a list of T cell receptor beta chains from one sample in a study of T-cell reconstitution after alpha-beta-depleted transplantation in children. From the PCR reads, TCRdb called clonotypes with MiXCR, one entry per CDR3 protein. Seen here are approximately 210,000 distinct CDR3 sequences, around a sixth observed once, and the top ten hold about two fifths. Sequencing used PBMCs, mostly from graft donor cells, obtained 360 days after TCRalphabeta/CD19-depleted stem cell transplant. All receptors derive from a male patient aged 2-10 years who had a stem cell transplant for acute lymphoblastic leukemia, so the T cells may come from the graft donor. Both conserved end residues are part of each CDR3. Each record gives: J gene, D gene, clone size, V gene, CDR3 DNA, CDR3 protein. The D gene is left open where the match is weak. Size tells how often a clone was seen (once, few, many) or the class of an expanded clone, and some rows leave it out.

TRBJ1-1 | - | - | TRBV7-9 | TGTGCCAGCAGCTTCGGGGGAGCGCCCACTGAAGCTTTCTTT | CASSFGGAPTEAFF
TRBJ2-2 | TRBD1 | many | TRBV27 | TGTGCCAGCAGTTTGAGGGACAGACCTTACACCGGGGAGCTGTTTTTT | CASSLRDRPYTGELFF
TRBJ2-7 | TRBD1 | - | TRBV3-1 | TGTGCCAGCAGCCCCCGGGACAGGGTTTACGAGCAGTACTTC | CASSPRDRVYEQYF
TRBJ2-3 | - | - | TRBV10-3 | TGTGCCATCAGTGTCGGAAGAGAGGATACGCAGTATTTT | CAISVGREDTQYF
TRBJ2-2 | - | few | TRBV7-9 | TGTGCCAGCAGCCCATTAGCGGCTAACACCGGGGAGCTGTTTTTT | CASSPLAANTGELFF
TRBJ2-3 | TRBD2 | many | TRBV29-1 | TGCAGCGTTGAGAGAGCGGGAGGCCCAGATACGCAGTATTTT | CSVERAGGPDTQYF
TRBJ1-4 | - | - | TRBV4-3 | TGCGCCAGCAGCCGCGAAGGAGGGGGGCGTGAAAAACTGTTTTTT | CASSREGGGREKLFF
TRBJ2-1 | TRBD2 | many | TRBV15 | TGTGCCACCAGCAATAGGCTAGCGGGAGGCGATGAGCAGTTCTTC | CATSNRLAGGDEQFF
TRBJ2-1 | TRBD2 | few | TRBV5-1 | TGCGCCAGCAGCTTCGGACTAGCGGGGGGTCGGTACAATGAGCAGTTCTTC | CASSFGLAGGRYNEQFF
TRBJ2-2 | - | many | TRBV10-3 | TGTGCCATCAGCCCCGGGACCGCGAACACCGGGGAGCTGTTTTTT | CAISPGTANTGELFF
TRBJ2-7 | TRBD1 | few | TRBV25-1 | TGTGCCAGCAGTCAACCTCGGGACAGAGCCTACGAGCAGTACTTC | CASSQPRDRAYEQYF
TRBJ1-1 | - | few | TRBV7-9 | TGTGCCAGCAGCTTAAGCCCTACGGCTTTCTTT | CASSLSPTAFF
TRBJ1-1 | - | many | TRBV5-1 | TGCGCCAGCAGCTTGAGGGGCAGGGGAATGAACACTGAAGCTTTCTTT | CASSLRGRGMNTEAFF
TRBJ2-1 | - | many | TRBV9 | TGTGCCAGCACCCGGGACGGCTACAATGAGCAGTTCTTC | CASTRDGYNEQFF
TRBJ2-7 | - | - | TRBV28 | TGTGCCAGCAGGGCCCTTCAGTACGAGCAGTACTTC | CASRALQYEQYF
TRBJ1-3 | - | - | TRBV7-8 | TGTGCCAGCAGCTATAGGAGATTTCCGGTGAGCTCTGGAAACACCATATATTTT | CASSYRRFPVSSGNTIYF
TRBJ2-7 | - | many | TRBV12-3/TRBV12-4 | TGTGCCAGCAGACGGAGGGATCCCTCCTACGAGCAGTACTTC | CASRRRDPSYEQYF
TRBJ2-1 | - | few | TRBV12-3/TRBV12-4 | TGTGCCAACAAACTAATTAGCTTTCTTATCAATGAGCAGTTCTTC | CANKLISFLINEQFF
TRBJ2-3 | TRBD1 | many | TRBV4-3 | TGCGCCAGCAGCCGGGACAGGGGGATAGATACGCAGTATTTT | CASSRDRGIDTQYF
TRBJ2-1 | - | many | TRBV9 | TGTGCCAGCAGCGTAGCGGGGAGTTCTGACAATGAGCAGTTCTTC | CASSVAGSSDNEQFF
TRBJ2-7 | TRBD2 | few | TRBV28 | TGTGCCAGCAGCTCAGGACTAGCGGGCCACGAGCAGTACTTC | CASSSGLAGHEQYF
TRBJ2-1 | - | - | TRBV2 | TGTGCCAGCATTTGGACAGCAGCCTACAATGAGCAGTTCTTC | CASIWTAAYNEQFF
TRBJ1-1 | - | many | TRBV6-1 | TGTGCCAGCAGTACCAGACAGAAACTGAACACTGAAGCTTTCTTT | CASSTRQKLNTEAFF
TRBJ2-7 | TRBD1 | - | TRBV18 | TGTGCCAGCTCACCACCGTGGCAGGGGGCAGGCTACGAGCAGTACTTC | CASSPPWQGAGYEQYF
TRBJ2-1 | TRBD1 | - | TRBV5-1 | TGCGCCAGCAGCGTTCCACAGGGGGCGATAGGATTGAATGAGCAGTTCTTC | CASSVPQGAIGLNEQFF
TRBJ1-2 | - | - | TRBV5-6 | TGTGCCAGCAGCTTGGCAGGACAGTGGGATAGTGGCTACACCTTC | CASSLAGQWDSGYTF
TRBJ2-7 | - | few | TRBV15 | TGTGCCACCAGCGAGGCGGCACTGAATTTAAACGAGCAGTACTTC | CATSEAALNLNEQYF
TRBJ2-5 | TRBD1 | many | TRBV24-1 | TGTGCCACCAGTGACGCGACCGGGACAGGGAAGGGGTGGGAGACCCAGTACTTC | CATSDATGTGKGWETQYF
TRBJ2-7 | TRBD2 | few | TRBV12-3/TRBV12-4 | TGTGCCAGCAGTAAGGCGGCGGGAGACCTCGAGCAGTACTTC | CASSKAAGDLEQYF
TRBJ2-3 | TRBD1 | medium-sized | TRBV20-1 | TGCAGTGCTACCTGGGACAGGGGGTTGAATACGCAGTATTTT | CSATWDRGLNTQYF
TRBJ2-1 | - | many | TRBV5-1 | TGCGCCAGCAGCTTGCCTGGGGGCAATGAGCAGTTCTTC | CASSLPGGNEQFF
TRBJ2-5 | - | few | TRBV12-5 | TGTGCTAGTGGTTTCTCGACGGAGACCCAGTACTTC | CASGFSTETQYF
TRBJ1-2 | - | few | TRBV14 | TGTGCCAGCAGCCACGCCGGGACACCCAACTATGGCTACACCTTC | CASSHAGTPNYGYTF
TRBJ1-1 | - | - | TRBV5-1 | TGCGCCAGCAGCTCACCCCTCGCCGGGGCATCGAACACTGAAGCTTTCTTT | CASSSPLAGASNTEAFF
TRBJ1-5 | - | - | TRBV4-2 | TGTGCCAGCACCCCGGGGGAGGGTCAGCCCCAGCATTTT | CASTPGEGQPQHF
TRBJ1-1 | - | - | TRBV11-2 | TGTGCCAGCAGCTTTCGACAAACGAACACTGAAGCTTTCTTT | CASSFRQTNTEAFF
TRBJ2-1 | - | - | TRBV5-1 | TGCGCCAGCAGTCAGCAAAAAAGAAACCGGGAACACAATGAGCAGTTCTTC | CASSQQKRNREHNEQFF
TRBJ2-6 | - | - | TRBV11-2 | TGTGCCAGCAGCCCCCGCACCTCTGGGGCCAACGTCCTGACTTTC | CASSPRTSGANVLTF
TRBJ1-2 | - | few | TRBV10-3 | TGTGCCATCAGCCCGGGGGCGGCAACTCGGCTTGGCTACACCTTC | CAISPGAATRLGYTF
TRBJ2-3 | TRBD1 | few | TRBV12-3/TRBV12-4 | TGTGCCAGCAGTTTAGAGGGGACAGGGGGTATGGATACGCAGTATTTT | CASSLEGTGGMDTQYF
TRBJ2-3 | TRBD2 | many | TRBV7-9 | TGTGCCAGCAGCTTATCCAGCGGGGTCACAGATACGCAGTATTTT | CASSLSSGVTDTQYF
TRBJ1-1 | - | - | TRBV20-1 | TGCAGTGCTACCCGTGGACACTCGAACACTGAAGCTTTCTTT | CSATRGHSNTEAFF
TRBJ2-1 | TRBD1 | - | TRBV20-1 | TGCAGTGCTAGTACCGGACAGGTTGGGAATGAGCAGTTCTTC | CSASTGQVGNEQFF
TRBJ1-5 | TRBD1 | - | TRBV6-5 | TGTGCCAGCAGTTACGGGGACAGGAATCAGCCCCAGCATTTT | CASSYGDRNQPQHF
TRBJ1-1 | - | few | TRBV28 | TGTGCCAGCAGACCGCGCCTCGACAGGTACACTGAAGCTTTCTTT | CASRPRLDRYTEAFF
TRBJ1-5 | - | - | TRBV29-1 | TGCAGCGTTGTCGCGGGTGGAGCAAATCAGCCCCAGCATTTT | CSVVAGGANQPQHF
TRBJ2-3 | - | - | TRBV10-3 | TGTGCCATCCGGTCTAGCGAGACAGATACGCAGTATTTT | CAIRSSETDTQYF
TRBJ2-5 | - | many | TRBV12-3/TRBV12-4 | TGTGCCAGCAGTATGCTGACACTCCAAGAGACCCAGTACTTC | CASSMLTLQETQYF